Listed below are T cell receptor beta chains from one sample, sequenced in a study of blood T cell repertoires in COVID-19. Measured with immunoSEQ multiplex PCR; TCRdb has only the in-frame clones, and not every one. The table lists about 70,000 clones, about 90% of them singletons. The source material was peripheral blood. The source is a human donor in a cohort sampled during active COVID-19. Each CDR3 is given without its conserved first and last residue. The D gene is left open where the match is weak. Size is stated for part of the rows, as once, few or many counts, or as a class when the clone is expanded.

d_call | j_call | v_call | clone_size | cdr3_aa
- | TRBJ1-2 | TRBV7-8 | once | ASSSFLRSGGYT
- | TRBJ1-5 | TRBV19 | - | ASRGGIGQPQH
- | TRBJ2-7 | TRBV19 | - | ASSIGAAFEQY
- | TRBJ2-4 | TRBV19 | - | ASSIPGRDIQY
- | TRBJ1-1 | TRBV9 | once | ASSPRMNTEAF
TRBD2 | TRBJ2-3 | TRBV7-6 | - | ASSTIAGGLGTDTQY
- | TRBJ1-1 | TRBV12-5 | - | ASGLEPNTEAF
- | TRBJ2-6 | TRBV28 | - | AAGGGAAGANVLT
- | TRBJ1-2 | TRBV28 | - | ASSPTAYGYT
- | TRBJ1-1 | TRBV30 | - | AWTGGRAEAF
- | TRBJ1-3 | TRBV4-1 | few | ASSQRVGGENTIY